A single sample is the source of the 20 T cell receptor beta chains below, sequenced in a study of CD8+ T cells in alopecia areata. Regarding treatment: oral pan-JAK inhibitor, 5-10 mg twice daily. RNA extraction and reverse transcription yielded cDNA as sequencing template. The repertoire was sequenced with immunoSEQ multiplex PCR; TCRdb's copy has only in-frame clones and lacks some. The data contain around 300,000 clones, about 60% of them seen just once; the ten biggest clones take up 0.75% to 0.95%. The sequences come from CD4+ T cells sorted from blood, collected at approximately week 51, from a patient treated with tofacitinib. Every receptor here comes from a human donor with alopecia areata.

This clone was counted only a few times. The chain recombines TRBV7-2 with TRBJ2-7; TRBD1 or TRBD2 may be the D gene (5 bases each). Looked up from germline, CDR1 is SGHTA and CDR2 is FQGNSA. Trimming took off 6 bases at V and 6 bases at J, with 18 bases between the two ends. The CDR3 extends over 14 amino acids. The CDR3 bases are TGTGCCAGCAGTTTTCGGGGACGGGGAGCCGAGCAGTACTTC. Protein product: CASSFRGRGAEQYF.

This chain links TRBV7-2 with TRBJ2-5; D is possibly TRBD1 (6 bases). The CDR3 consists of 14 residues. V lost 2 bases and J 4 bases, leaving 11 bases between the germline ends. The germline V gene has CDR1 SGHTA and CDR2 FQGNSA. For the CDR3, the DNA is TGTGCCAGCAGCTTAAGGGGGATGGGAGAGACCCAGTACTTC. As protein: CASSLRGMGETQYF.

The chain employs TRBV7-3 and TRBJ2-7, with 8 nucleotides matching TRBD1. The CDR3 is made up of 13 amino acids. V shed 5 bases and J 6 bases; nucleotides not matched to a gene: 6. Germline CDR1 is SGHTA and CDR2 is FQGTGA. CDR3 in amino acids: CASSPGGGVEQYF. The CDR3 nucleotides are TGTGCCAGCAGCCCAGGGGGCGGCGTCGAGCAGTACTTC.

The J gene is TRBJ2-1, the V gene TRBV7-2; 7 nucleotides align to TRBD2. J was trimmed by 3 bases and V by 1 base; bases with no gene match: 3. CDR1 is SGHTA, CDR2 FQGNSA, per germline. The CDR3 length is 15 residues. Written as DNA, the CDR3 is TGTGCCAGCAGCTTAGGAGCGGGACTCTACAATGAGCAGTTCTTC. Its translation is CASSLGAGLYNEQFF.

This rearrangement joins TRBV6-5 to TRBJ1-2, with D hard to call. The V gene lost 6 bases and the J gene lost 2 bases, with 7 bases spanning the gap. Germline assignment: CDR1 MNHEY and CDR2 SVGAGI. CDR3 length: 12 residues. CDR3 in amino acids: CASRKQNYGYTF. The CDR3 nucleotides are TGTGCCAGCAGGAAACAAAACTATGGCTACACCTTC.

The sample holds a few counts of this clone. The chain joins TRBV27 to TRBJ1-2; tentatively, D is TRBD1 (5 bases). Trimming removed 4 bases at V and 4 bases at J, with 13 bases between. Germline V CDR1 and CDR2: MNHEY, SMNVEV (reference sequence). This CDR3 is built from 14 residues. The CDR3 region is CASSSLGTGYGYTF. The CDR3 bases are TGTGCCAGCAGTTCCCTCGGGACGGGCTATGGCTACACCTTC.

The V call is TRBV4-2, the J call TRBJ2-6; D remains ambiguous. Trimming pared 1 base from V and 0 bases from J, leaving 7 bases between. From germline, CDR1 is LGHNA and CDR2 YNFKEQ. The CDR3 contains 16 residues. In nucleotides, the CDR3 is TGTGCCAGCAGCCAAGTAGGGATCTCTGGGGCCAACGTCCTGACTTTC. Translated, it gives CASSQVGISGANVLTF.

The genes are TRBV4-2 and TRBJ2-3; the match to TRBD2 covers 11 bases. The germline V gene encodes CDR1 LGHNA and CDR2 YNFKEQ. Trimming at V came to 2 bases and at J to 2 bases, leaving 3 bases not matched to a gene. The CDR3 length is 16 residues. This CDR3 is CASSQFSGGATDTQYF. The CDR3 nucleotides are TGTGCCAGCAGCCAATTTAGCGGGGGGGCCACAGATACGCAGTATTTT.

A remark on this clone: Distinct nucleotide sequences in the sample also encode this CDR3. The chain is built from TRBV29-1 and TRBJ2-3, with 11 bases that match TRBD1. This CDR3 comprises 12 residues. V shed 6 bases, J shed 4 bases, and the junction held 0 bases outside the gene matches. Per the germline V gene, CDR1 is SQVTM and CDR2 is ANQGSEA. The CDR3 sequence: CSVGQGADTQYF. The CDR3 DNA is TGCAGCGTGGGACAGGGGGCAGATACGCAGTATTTT.

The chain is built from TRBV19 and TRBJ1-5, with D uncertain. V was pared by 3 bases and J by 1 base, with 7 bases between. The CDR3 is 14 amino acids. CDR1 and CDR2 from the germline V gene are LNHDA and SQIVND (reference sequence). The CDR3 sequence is CASSIQASNQPQHF. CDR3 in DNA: TGTGCCAGTAGTATCCAAGCCAGCAATCAGCCCCAGCATTTT.

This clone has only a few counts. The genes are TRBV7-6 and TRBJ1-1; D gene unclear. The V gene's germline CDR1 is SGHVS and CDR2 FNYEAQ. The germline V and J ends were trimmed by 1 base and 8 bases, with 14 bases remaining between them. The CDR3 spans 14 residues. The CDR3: CASSLVGSEGEAFF. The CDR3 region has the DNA TGTGCCAGCAGCTTAGTAGGTTCCGAGGGAGAAGCTTTCTTT. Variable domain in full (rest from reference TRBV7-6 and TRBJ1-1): GAGVSQSPRYKVTKRGQDVALRCDPISGHVSLYWYRQALGQGPEFLTYFNYEAQQDKSGLPNDRFSAERPEGSISTLTIQRTEQRDSAMYRCASSLVGSEGEAFFGQGTRLTVV.

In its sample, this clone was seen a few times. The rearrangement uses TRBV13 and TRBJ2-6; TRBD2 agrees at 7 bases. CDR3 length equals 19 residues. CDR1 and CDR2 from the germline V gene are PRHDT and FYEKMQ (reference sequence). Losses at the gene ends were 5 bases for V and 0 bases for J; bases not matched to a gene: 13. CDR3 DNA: TGTGCCAGCAGCGCAAAATCGACTAGCCTCCGCTCTGGGGCCAACGTCCTGACTTTC. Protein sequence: CASSAKSTSLRSGANVLTF. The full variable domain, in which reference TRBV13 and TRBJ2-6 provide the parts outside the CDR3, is AAGVIQSPRHLIKEKRETATLKCYPIPRHDTVYWYQQGPGQDPQFLISFYEKMQSDKGSIPDRFSAQQFSDYHSELNMSSLELGDSALYFCASSAKSTSLRSGANVLTFGAGSRLTVL.

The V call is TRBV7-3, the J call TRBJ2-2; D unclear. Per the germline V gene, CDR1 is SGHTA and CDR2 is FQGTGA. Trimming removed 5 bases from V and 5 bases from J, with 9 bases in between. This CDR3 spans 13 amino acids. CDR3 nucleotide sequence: TGTGCCAGCAGCAAGTATGGAACCGGGGAGCTGTTTTTT. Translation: CASSKYGTGELFF.

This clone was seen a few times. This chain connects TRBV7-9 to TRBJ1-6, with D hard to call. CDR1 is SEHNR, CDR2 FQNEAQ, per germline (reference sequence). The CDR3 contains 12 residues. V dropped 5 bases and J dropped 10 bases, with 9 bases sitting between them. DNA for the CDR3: TGTGCCAGCAGCCGAGACGGGTCACCCCTCCACTTT. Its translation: CASSRDGSPLHF.

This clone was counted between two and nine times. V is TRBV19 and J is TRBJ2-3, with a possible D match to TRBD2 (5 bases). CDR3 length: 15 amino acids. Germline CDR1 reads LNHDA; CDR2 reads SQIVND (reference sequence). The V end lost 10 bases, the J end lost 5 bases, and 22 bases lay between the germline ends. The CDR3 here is CATRRWTARGDTQYF. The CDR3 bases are TGTGCCACGCGAAGGTGGACTGCACGTGGAGATACGCAGTATTTT.

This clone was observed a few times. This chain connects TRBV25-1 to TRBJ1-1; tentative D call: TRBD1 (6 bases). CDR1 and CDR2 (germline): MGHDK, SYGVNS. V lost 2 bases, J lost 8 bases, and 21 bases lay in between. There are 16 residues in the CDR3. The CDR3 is CASSELPGRGGSEAFF. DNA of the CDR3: TGTGCCAGCAGTGAACTTCCGGGACGTGGGGGCTCGGAAGCTTTCTTT.

The CDR3 nucleotides read TGCAGTGCTAGAGCGTCTGAGCAGTTCTTC. Its protein product is CSARASEQFF. This sequence joins TRBV20-1 and TRBJ2-1; D gene ambiguous. The CDR3 extends over 10 amino acids. Germline values: CDR1 DFQATT, CDR2 SNEGSKA (reference sequence). The ends were cut back, 1 base at V and 9 bases at J, with 4 bases in the middle.

The CDR3 DNA reads as TGTGCCACCAGCCAAGGGAGAGGTAATTCACCCCTCCACTTT. Its translation is CATSQGRGNSPLHF. The chain employs TRBV15 and TRBJ1-6; D not resolved. This CDR3 comprises 14 residues. The germline CDR1 and CDR2 sequences are LNHNV and YYDKDF (reference sequence). The germline V and J ends were trimmed by 5 bases and 6 bases, with 11 bases remaining between them.

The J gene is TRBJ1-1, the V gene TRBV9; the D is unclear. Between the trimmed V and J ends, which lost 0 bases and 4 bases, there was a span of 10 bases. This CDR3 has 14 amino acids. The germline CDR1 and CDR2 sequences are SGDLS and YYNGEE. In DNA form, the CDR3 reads TGTGCCAGCAGCGTAGACTTCCGTAGCACTGAAGCTTTCTTT. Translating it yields CASSVDFRSTEAFF.

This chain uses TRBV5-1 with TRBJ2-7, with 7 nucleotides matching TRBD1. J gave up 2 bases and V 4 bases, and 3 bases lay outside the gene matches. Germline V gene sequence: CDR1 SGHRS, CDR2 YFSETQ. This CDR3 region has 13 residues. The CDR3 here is CASSMTGPYEQYF. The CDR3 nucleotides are TGCGCCAGCAGCATGACAGGGCCCTACGAGCAGTACTTC.